Listed below are T cell receptor beta chains from one sample, sequenced in a study of CD8+CD57+ T cells in acquired aplastic anemia. TCRdb reprocessed the reads with MiXCR, giving one entry per CDR3 protein. The sample lists 150,000 to 200,000 distinct CDR3 sequences, 47% occurring once. Material for sequencing was sorted CD4+, CD8+, or CD8+CD57+ T cells (not recorded which) from PBMCs. The receptor set was obtained from a human donor with aplastic anemia. CDR3s include the opening cysteine and the closing phenylalanine or tryptophan. A D gene is named only where the DNA matches it firmly. Clone size, where shown, is once, few, many, or a class for clones that have expanded.

>few|TRBV6-2/TRBV6-3|TRBJ1-5|TRBD1
CASSYSSITGTGPQSNQPQHF
TGTGCCAGCAGTTACTCGAGTATCACCGGGACAGGGCCGCAAAGCAATCAGCCCCAGCATTTT
>NA|TRBV7-3|TRBJ1-1|TRBD1
CASSSQGATEAFF
TGTGCCAGCAGCTCCCAGGGGGCCACTGAAGCTTTCTTT
>many|TRBV11-2|TRBJ1-1|NA
CASSLGVANTEAFF
TGTGCCAGCAGCTTAGGGGTTGCGAACACTGAAGCTTTCTTT
>many|TRBV20-1|TRBJ1-6|TRBD1
CSARQGGSDSPLHF
TGCAGTGCTCGACAGGGCGGCTCGGACTCACCCCTCCACTTT
>NA|TRBV7-7|TRBJ2-7|TRBD1
CASSLSTGFSYEQYF
TGTGCTAGCAGCTTGTCGACAGGGTTCTCCTACGAGCAGTACTTC
>NA|TRBV7-2|TRBJ2-2|NA
CASSLTRTGELFF
TGTGCCAGCAGCTTAACGAGGACCGGGGAGCTGTTTTTT
>NA|TRBV20-1|TRBJ1-2|NA
CSAGNQDNYGYTF
TGCAGTGCCGGGAATCAGGATAACTATGGCTACACCTTC
>many|TRBV14|TRBJ2-1|NA
CASSQEVGGEQFF
TGTGCCAGCAGCCAAGAAGTAGGGGGTGAGCAGTTCTTC
>many|TRBV5-4|TRBJ2-1|TRBD2
CASSPGLAGGRHEQFF
TGTGCCAGCAGCCCGGGACTAGCGGGGGGGCGTCACGAGCAGTTCTTC
>few|TRBV3-1|TRBJ2-3|NA
CASSLPQGPDTQYF
TGTGCCAGCAGCCTTCCGCAGGGGCCAGATACGCAGTATTTT
>NA|TRBV10-3|TRBJ1-2|NA
CAIFVQGHVNYGYTF
TGTGCCATTTTCGTGCAGGGACACGTAAACTATGGCTACACCTTC
>once|TRBV6-5|TRBJ1-2|TRBD1
CASSLGGQAGGYTF
TGTGCCAGCAGTTTAGGTGGACAGGCGGGCGGCTACACCTTC
>NA|TRBV20-1|TRBJ1-4|NA
CSATQPATNEKLFF
TGCAGTGCCACTCAACCCGCAACTAATGAAAAACTGTTTTTT
>NA|TRBV7-9|TRBJ2-2|NA
CASSYRGTGELFF
TGTGCCAGCAGCTACCGGGGCACCGGGGAGCTGTTTTTT
>NA|TRBV6-2/TRBV6-3|TRBJ1-1|NA
CASSLNPGFTEAFF
TGTGCCAGCAGTTTAAACCCGGGGTTCACTGAAGCTTTCTTT
>NA|TRBV5-1|TRBJ2-7|TRBD1
CASSLAGQGLYEQYF
TGCGCCAGCAGCTTGGCGGGACAGGGCCTATACGAGCAGTACTTC
>few|TRBV12-3/TRBV12-4|TRBJ1-5|TRBD1
CASSLRQGEQPQHF
TGTGCCAGCAGTTTGAGACAGGGAGAGCAGCCCCAGCATTTT
>NA|TRBV5-1|TRBJ1-1|NA
CASSSNQGVRGTEAFF
TGCGCCAGCAGCTCAAACCAGGGTGTTCGGGGGACTGAAGCTTTCTTT
>NA|TRBV24-1|TRBJ2-2|NA
CATSPSGDNTGELFF
TGTGCCACCAGTCCCAGCGGAGACAACACCGGGGAGCTGTTTTTT
>few|TRBV7-2|TRBJ2-7|TRBD2
CASSFATSGGAGREQYF
TGTGCCAGCAGCTTCGCGACTAGCGGGGGGGCCGGTCGCGAGCAGTACTTC
>NA|TRBV7-9|TRBJ2-7|NA
CASSSEVGSYEQYF
TGTGCCAGCAGCTCTGAGGTTGGGTCCTACGAGCAGTACTTC
>few|TRBV27|TRBJ1-4|TRBD1
CASRRRTGVFDEKLFF
TGTGCCAGCAGACGCCGCACAGGGGTTTTCGATGAAAAACTGTTTTTT
>NA|TRBV5-4|TRBJ2-3|NA
CASSLASSLGDTQYF
TGTGCCAGCAGCTTGGCCTCGAGTTTAGGGGATACGCAGTATTTT
>few|TRBV18|TRBJ2-7|TRBD2
CASSPQGRGGGEQYF
TGTGCCAGCTCACCCCAGGGGCGGGGGGGCGGCGAGCAGTACTTC
>many|TRBV6-1|TRBJ1-3|NA
CASSLLQGGGNTIYF
TGTGCCAGCAGTCTATTACAGGGAGGGGGAAACACCATATATTTT
>many|TRBV11-2|TRBJ1-2|TRBD1
CASSFTGGTNGYTF
TGTGCCAGCAGCTTCACAGGGGGCACGAATGGCTACACCTTC
>few|TRBV19|TRBJ2-7|NA
CASSMVDGYEQYF
TGTGCCAGTAGTATGGTTGACGGATACGAGCAGTACTTC
>NA|TRBV15|TRBJ2-2|NA
CATSSIAGELFF
TGTGCCACCAGTTCGATAGCCGGGGAGCTGTTTTTT
>NA|TRBV11-2|TRBJ1-1|TRBD1
CASSSYRGKNTEAFF
TGTGCCAGCAGCTCATACAGGGGAAAGAACACTGAAGCTTTCTTT
>NA|TRBV15|TRBJ2-7|NA
CATSSRDPAYEQYF
TGTGCCACCAGCAGCCGGGACCCAGCCTACGAGCAGTACTTC
>NA|TRBV7-8|TRBJ1-5|TRBD1
CASVPGQGHQPQHF
TGTGCCAGCGTCCCGGGACAGGGTCATCAGCCCCAGCATTTT
>NA|TRBV7-3|TRBJ2-3|TRBD2
CASSLRREDTDTQYF
TGTGCCAGCAGCTTAAGGCGGGAGGACACAGATACGCAGTATTTT
>NA|TRBV19|TRBJ2-1|TRBD2
CASRTSGPYNEQFF
TGTGCCAGCCGGACTAGCGGACCCTACAATGAGCAGTTCTTC
>NA|TRBV7-6|TRBJ2-2|TRBD2
CASSLMSGTANTGELFF
TGTGCCAGCAGCTTAATGAGCGGGACCGCAAACACCGGGGAGCTGTTTTTT
>once|TRBV2|TRBJ2-3|TRBD2
CASGDGLASTDTQYF
TGTGCCAGCGGTGACGGACTAGCAAGCACAGATACGCAGTATTTT
>NA|TRBV6-2/TRBV6-3|TRBJ2-1|NA
CASSSTESYNEQFF
TGTGCCAGCAGTTCCACAGAATCCTACAATGAGCAGTTCTTC